Below are 15 T cell receptor beta chains sequenced from a single sample in a study of technical replicates of blood from a handful of donors. Measured with immunoSEQ multiplex PCR; TCRdb has only the in-frame clones, and not every one. Of about 54,000 clones in the sample, about 95% are singletons; the top ten hold about 0.2%. The material sequenced was T cells isolated from PBMCs. All receptors come from a human donor in good health.

The genes are TRBV5-4 and TRBJ2-1; D uncertain. Germline V gene sequence: CDR1 SGHNT, CDR2 YYREEE (reference sequence). The CDR3 extends over 12 amino acids. Trimming took off 4 bases at V and 8 bases at J, with 10 bases between the two ends. The CDR3 DNA follows: TGTGCCAGCAGCGCGCCGTTGGATGAGCAGTTCTTC. Protein product: CASSAPLDEQFF. Complete variable domain (other parts from reference TRBV5-4 and TRBJ2-1): ETGVTQSPTHLIKTRGQQVTLRCSSQSGHNTVSWYQQALGQGPQFIFQYYREEENGRGNFPPRFSGLQFPNYSSELNVNALELDDSALYLCASSAPLDEQFFGPGTRLTVL.

This chain joins TRBV7-9 and TRBJ1-5, with 7 bases lining up with TRBD1. The CDR3 is 16 amino acids. Germline CDR1 and CDR2: SEHNR and FQNEAQ (reference sequence). J was trimmed by 4 bases and V by 4 bases; bases with no gene match: 10. This CDR3 reads CASSYGPGQRNQPQHF. CDR3 sequence (DNA): TGTGCCAGCAGCTACGGACCGGGACAGCGAAATCAGCCCCAGCATTTT.

The CDR3 loop is CASSLDMAGSGNTIYF. DNA of the CDR3: TGCGCCAGCAGCTTGGATATGGCAGGCTCTGGAAACACCATATATTTT. This chain joins TRBV5-1 and TRBJ1-3; no clear D. The CDR3 length is 16 residues. The V end lost 0 bases, the J end lost 0 bases, and 10 bases lay between the germline ends. CDR1 SGHRS and CDR2 YFSETQ come from the germline V gene.

This sequence joins TRBV11-3 and TRBJ1-2; 7 nucleotides match TRBD1. Trimming cost V 5 bases and J 8 bases; bases outside gene matches: 11. The CDR3 covers 14 residues. Germline V lookup: CDR1 SGHNT, CDR2 YENEEA. The CDR3 DNA reads TGTGCCAGCAGCGCGACAGGGAGTCACCACGGCTACACCTTC. It yields the protein CASSATGSHHGYTF.

About this clone: A read error may produce the germline difference seen at one junction end. The chain combines TRBV9 with TRBJ1-1, with D possibly matching TRBD1 (5 bases). Germline values: CDR1 SGDLS, CDR2 YYNGEE. CDR3 length: 12 residues. CDR3 residues: CASSVEPQGLKF. CDR3 in DNA: TGTGCCAGCAGCGTAGAGCCTCAGGGATTAAAATTT.

The chain links TRBV5-1 to TRBJ2-7, with D possibly matching TRBD1 (5 bases). Germline V gene lookup returns CDR1 SGHRS and CDR2 YFSETQ. V was clipped by 0 bases and J by 1 base, with 11 bases between them. This CDR3 is built from 15 residues. CDR3 DNA sequence: TGCGCCAGCAGCTTGGACAGGTTGGCTTCCTACGAGCAGTACTTC. Its translation: CASSLDRLASYEQYF. The whole variable domain, filled in from reference TRBV5-1 and TRBJ2-7, reads KAGVTQTPRYLIKTRGQQVTLSCSPISGHRSVSWYQQTPGQGLQFLFEYFSETQRNKGNFPGRFSGRQFSNSRSEMNVSTLELGDSALYLCASSLDRLASYEQYFGPGTRLTVT.

The chain joins TRBV12-5 to TRBJ2-2; tentatively, D is TRBD2 (5 bases). Looked up from germline, CDR1 is LGHNT and CDR2 is FRNRAP. The CDR3 has 21 residues. V was cut by 0 bases and J by 1 base, with 24 bases left in between. The CDR3 sequence: CASGLVPNPLIARENTGELFF. The DNA for the CDR3 is TGTGCTAGTGGTTTGGTACCAAACCCCCTAATAGCGCGAGAGAACACCGGGGAGCTGTTTTTT.

The V gene is TRBV29-1, the J gene TRBJ1-1; no definite D call. In germline, CDR1 is SQVTM, CDR2 ANQGSEA. The CDR3 runs to 13 residues. V dropped 4 bases and J dropped 2 bases, with 11 bases sitting between them. CDR3 region: CSVVLQLNTEAFF. As DNA, the CDR3 is TGCAGCGTTGTGCTCCAACTAAACACTGAAGCTTTCTTT.

The gene calls are TRBV11-3 and TRBJ2-2; no definite D call. The CDR3 consists of 11 residues. V dropped 5 bases and J dropped 6 bases, with 4 bases sitting between them. CDR1 SGHNT and CDR2 YENEEA come from the germline V gene. The CDR3, as DNA: TGTGCCAGCAGCCGTTCCGGGGAGCTGTTTTTT. Translation: CASSRSGELFF. Supplemented by reference TRBV11-3 and TRBJ2-2, the full variable domain reads EAGVVQSPRYKIIEKKQPVAFWCNPISGHNTLYWYLQNLGQGPELLIRYENEEAVDDSQLPKDRFSAERLKGVDSTLKIQPAELGDSAVYLCASSRSGELFFGEGSRLTVL.

This clone occurred once. This chain uses TRBV28 with TRBJ2-7; D ambiguous. The CDR3 covers 13 residues. Between the trimmed V and J ends, which lost 2 bases and 3 bases, there was a span of 8 bases. CDR1 and CDR2 from the germline V gene are MDHEN and SYDVKM. The CDR3 DNA sequence: TGTGCCAGCAGTTTAATCCGGGTCTACGAGCAGTACTTC. As protein: CASSLIRVYEQYF. The full variable domain, completed using reference TRBV28 and TRBJ2-7, is DVKVTQSSRYLVKRTGEKVFLECVQDMDHENMFWYRQDPGLGLRLIYFSYDVKMKEKGDIPEGYSVSREKKERFSLILESASTNQTSMYLCASSLIRVYEQYFGPGTRLTVT.

This clone occurred a few times. The chain recombines TRBV9 with TRBJ1-5, with no clear D. Germline-derived CDR1 and CDR2 are SGDLS and YYNGEE. This CDR3 comprises 13 residues. V was trimmed by 0 bases and J by 7 bases, leaving 8 bases between them. CDR3 sequence reads: CASSVGHSQPQHF. Here the CDR3 DNA reads TGTGCCAGCAGCGTAGGACACTCGCAGCCCCAGCATTTT. The entire variable domain, with the rest obtained from reference TRBV9 and TRBJ1-5, is as follows: DSGVTQTPKHLITATGQRVTLRCSPRSGDLSVYWYQQSLDQGLQFLIQYYNGEERAKGNILERFSAQQFPDLHSELNLSSLELGDSALYFCASSVGHSQPQHFGDGTRLSIL.

V and J are TRBV5-1 and TRBJ2-7, with 9 bases lining up with TRBD2. The V gene's germline CDR1 is SGHRS and CDR2 YFSETQ. The J segment lost 4 bases and the V segment lost 1 base, leaving 9 bases of the junction unmatched. This CDR3 has 16 residues. In DNA form, the CDR3 reads TGCGCCAGCAGCTTGACACCCCTAGCGGGATCATACGAGCAGTACTTC. Protein sequence: CASSLTPLAGSYEQYF.

This chain uses TRBV5-1 with TRBJ2-7, with D tentatively TRBD2 (6 bases). The CDR3 contains 13 residues. Trimming stripped 3 bases from V and 6 bases from J, with 13 bases between. Germline V CDR1 and CDR2: SGHRS, YFSETQ. CDR3 in DNA: TGCGCCAGCAGCTCGAACCCTAGCGCCGAGCAGTACTTC. Translation: CASSSNPSAEQYF.

J is TRBJ2-7 and V is TRBV28, with a tentative D call TRBD1 (6 bases). The CDR3 is 11 amino acids. The germline V gene encodes CDR1 MDHEN and CDR2 SYDVKM. V was cut by 6 bases and J by 7 bases, with 10 bases left in between. CDR3 DNA: TGTGCCAGCAGCGACAGGAGAGAGCAGTACTTC. This codes for CASSDRREQYF.

This rearrangement joins TRBV5-1 to TRBJ1-3; possible D gene TRBD1, 5 bases. The CDR3 contains 15 residues. The ends were cut back, 4 bases at V and 4 bases at J, with 15 bases in the middle. The germline V gene has CDR1 SGHRS and CDR2 YFSETQ. The CDR3 loop reads CASSRQGGNGNTIYF. CDR3 sequence (DNA): TGCGCCAGCAGCCGCCAGGGAGGGAACGGAAACACCATATATTTT.